The clone carrying this T cell receptor beta chain showed up many times. What it binds is not known. The germline V and J ends were trimmed by 0 bases and 0 bases, with 11 bases remaining between them. The CDR3 is made up of 17 amino acids. From germline, CDR1 is LNHNV and CDR2 YYDKDF (reference sequence). This entry belongs to a study of T cell repertoires in cytomegalovirus infection. Study context: TCR beta signatures that were public indicated CMV infection and matching HLA type. Study-level results: HLA-C-restricted CMV-specific TCR beta clonotypes were dominant in the ex vivo response. Carriage of CMV together with the relevant HLA was identifiable through cumulative public TCR beta family frequency.

TCRdb recomputed calls from the reads with MiXCR, one row per CDR3 protein. Among about 320,000 distinct CDR3 sequences listed, 8% to 9.5% were seen once. What was sequenced was PBMCs. The rearrangement links TRBV15 to TRBJ1-4; D might be TRBD1 (6 bases). The clonotype was recovered from a human donor in good health (CMV status not recorded). Some clones in this sample may be carry-over from other donors' samples. The CDR3 DNA is TGTGCCACCAGCAGAGATCCGAGGACAGCAACTAATGAAAAACTGTTTTTT. Residues: CATSRDPRTATNEKLFF.